One sample yielded the 19 T cell receptor beta chains listed below, sequenced in a study of T-cell reconstitution after alpha-beta-depleted transplantation in children. TCRbeta library construction was performed incorporating unique molecular identifiers. TCRdb used MiXCR to reprocess the PCR reads, holding one entry per CDR3 protein. Of 500,000 or so distinct CDR3 sequences in the sample, 30% to 35% are singletons; the top ten hold 2% to 3%. Sequencing was performed on PBMCs from the stem cell graft donor, taken from the stem cell graft. The receptor source for this set is a human donor who donated a stem cell graft to a child with aplastic anemia.

V usage is TRBV6-2 or TRBV6-3 and J usage is TRBJ2-7; 10 nucleotides line up with TRBD1. Trimming took 0 bases from V and 3 from J; bases not matched to a gene: 11. Germline V gene lookup returns CDR1 MNHEY and CDR2 SVGEGT. This CDR3 has 18 amino acids. This chain's CDR3 is CASSYSTGDRGGVYEQYF. The CDR3 DNA reads as TGTGCCAGCAGTTACTCGACGGGGGACAGGGGAGGGGTCTACGAGCAGTACTTC.

The V call is TRBV29-1, the J call TRBJ1-1, with a tentative D call TRBD1 (6 bases). CDR1 SQVTM and CDR2 ANQGSEA come from the germline V gene. V was pared by 5 bases and J by 3 bases, with 13 bases between. This CDR3 has 13 residues. This chain's CDR3 is CSVTGQGDTEAFF. Written as DNA, the CDR3 is TGCAGCGTTACGGGACAAGGGGACACTGAAGCTTTCTTT.

The chain uses TRBV4-3 and TRBJ2-3; the D is unclear. V lost 0 bases and J lost 6, with 7 bases in between. Germline loops: CDR1 LGHNA, CDR2 YSLEER. The CDR3 is made up of 13 amino acids. Here the CDR3 DNA reads TGCGCCAGCAGCCAAGAACGGTATGATACGCAGTATTTT. Protein product: CASSQERYDTQYF.

The rearrangement uses TRBV5-8 and TRBJ1-6; unclear D gene. V lost 1 base and J 8 bases, leaving 10 bases between the germline ends. The germline V gene encodes CDR1 SGHTS and CDR2 YDEGEE. The CDR3 has 14 amino acids. The CDR3 spells CASSLTVPYSPLHF. CDR3 nucleotides: TGTGCCAGCAGCTTGACAGTCCCCTATTCACCCCTCCACTTT.

Only a few counts were recorded for this clonotype. This chain's CDR3 is CSAPTGGGLNTEAFF. In DNA, the CDR3 is TGCAGTGCTCCTACAGGGGGCGGCTTGAACACTGAAGCTTTCTTT. The rearrangement joins TRBV20-1 to TRBJ1-1; 9 bases line up with TRBD1. V was clipped by 5 bases and J by 0 bases; unmatched bases: 7. CDR1 DFQATT and CDR2 SNEGSKA come from the germline V gene (reference sequence). The CDR3 consists of 15 residues.

The sample holds a few counts of this clonotype. The genes are TRBV7-2 and TRBJ1-1, with D maybe TRBD1 (5 bases). CDR3 length: 16 residues. Germline CDR1 is SGHTA and CDR2 is FQGNSA. V was cut by 5 bases and J by 2 bases, with 18 bases left in between. CDR3 sequence (DNA): TGTGCCAGCAGCCCCCTTAGGACATCATTAAACACTGAAGCTTTCTTT. The encoded protein is CASSPLRTSLNTEAFF.

J is TRBJ2-1 and V is TRBV24-1, with a tentative D call TRBD1 (6 bases). The CDR3 extends over 16 amino acids. Germline V lookup: CDR1 KGHDR, CDR2 SFDVKD. The V gene lost 1 base and the J gene lost 2 bases, with 11 bases spanning the gap. The CDR3 DNA reads as TGTGCCACCAGTGATTTTCCAGGGGCCCCCTACAATGAGCAGTTCTTC. This sequence encodes CATSDFPGAPYNEQFF.

This clonotype occurred a few times. V gene TRBV20-1 combines with J gene TRBJ2-7; 14 positions agree with TRBD2. The CDR3 consists of 14 residues. Germline V gene sequence: CDR1 DFQATT, CDR2 SNEGSKA (reference sequence). The ends lost 7 bases at V and 3 bases at J; junction bases unmatched: 5. The CDR3, as DNA: TGCAGTGGGAAGGGGACTAGCGGGAGCTACGAGCAGTACTTC. Its protein product is CSGKGTSGSYEQYF.

The rearrangement joins TRBV11-3 to TRBJ2-1; D gene ambiguous. This CDR3 spans 14 amino acids. V shed 3 bases and J shed 3 bases, with 9 bases lying between them. In germline, CDR1 is SGHNT, CDR2 YENEEA. The CDR3 loop reads CASSFRSLYNEQFF. CDR3 nucleotides: TGTGCCAGCAGCTTTAGGAGTCTCTACAATGAGCAGTTCTTC.

The chain carries TRBV20-1 and TRBJ2-5; 11 nucleotides align to TRBD1. The CDR3 has 15 residues. The ends lost 4 bases at V and 5 bases at J; junction bases unmatched: 9. Germline CDR1 DFQATT, CDR2 SNEGSKA (reference sequence). CDR3 sequence (DNA): TGCAGTGCTAAAGTAGGGACAGGGGGTAGGGAGACCCAGTACTTC. Residues: CSAKVGTGGRETQYF.

This clonotype has a handful of counts. This rearrangement joins TRBV20-1 to TRBJ2-1; possible D gene TRBD2, 5 bases. From germline, CDR1 is DFQATT and CDR2 SNEGSKA (reference sequence). V lost 0 bases to trimming and J lost 3 bases, with 15 bases between them. There are 16 residues in the CDR3. CDR3 sequence reads: CSAREERKAFYNEQFF. CDR3 coding DNA: TGCAGTGCTAGAGAGGAGCGGAAGGCCTTCTACAATGAGCAGTTCTTC.

V and J are TRBV20-1 and TRBJ2-1; D not resolved. The CDR3 sequence is 14 residues long. Germline V gives CDR1 DFQATT, CDR2 SNEGSKA (reference sequence). V lost 6 bases and J lost 5, with 17 bases in between. CDR3 loop: CSATARRTHNEQFF. The CDR3 DNA follows: TGCAGTGCAACGGCTCGGCGGACCCACAATGAGCAGTTCTTC.

This clonotype came up a few times. The genes are TRBV6-1 and TRBJ1-2; tentative D call: TRBD1 (5 bases). The germline V gene encodes CDR1 MNHNS and CDR2 SASEGT. The CDR3 spans 13 residues. Trimming cost V 7 bases and J 3 bases, with 12 bases left between them. CDR3 nucleotides: TGTGCCAGCATGGCAGGGTTTTACTATGGCTACACCTTC. This encodes CASMAGFYYGYTF.

The sample holds a few counts of this clonotype. The chain recombines TRBV15 with TRBJ2-7; 14 bases are a match to TRBD2. Germline CDR1 is LNHNV and CDR2 is YYDKDF (reference sequence). This CDR3 has 15 residues. V was pared by 4 bases and J by 4 bases, with 3 bases of the junction left unmatched. The CDR3 DNA follows: TGTGCCACCAGCAAGGGACTAGCGGGAGAGTACGAGCAGTACGTC. Its translation: CATSKGLAGEYEQYV.

The chain employs TRBV20-1 and TRBJ2-7, with 8 bases aligning to TRBD1. Germline V gene data show CDR1 as DFQATT and CDR2 as SNEGSKA (reference sequence). The junction had 8 bases not matched to a gene; V was cut back by 3 bases and J by 1 base. The CDR3 has 15 residues. CDR3 nucleotides: TGCAGTGCTAGCCCGCCCGGACAGGGATCCTACGAGCAGTACTTC. Translating gives CSASPPGQGSYEQYF.

The chain is built from TRBV19 and TRBJ2-5, with D possibly matching TRBD2 (5 bases). With 3 bases removed from V and 4 bases from J, the gap between germline ends came to 9 bases. The CDR3 sequence is 13 residues long. From germline, CDR1 is LNHDA and CDR2 SQIVND (reference sequence). This CDR3 is CASSMTAGETQYF. CDR3 DNA sequence: TGTGCCAGTAGTATGACTGCGGGAGAGACCCAGTACTTC.

This clonotype was recorded a few times. CDR3 residues: CSASPQAFPEAFF. The CDR3 DNA follows: TGCAGTGCCTCGCCCCAGGCCTTTCCTGAAGCTTTCTTT. This chain joins TRBV20-1 and TRBJ1-1, with D unresolved. CDR3 size: 13 residues. Trimming cost V 6 bases and J 6 bases, with 17 bases left between them. CDR1 and CDR2 (germline): DFQATT, SNEGSKA (reference sequence).

This clonotype turned up a few times. This chain connects TRBV30 to TRBJ2-5, with 9 bases lining up with TRBD1. Germline CDR1 GTSNPN, CDR2 SVGIG (reference sequence). This CDR3 is built from 16 residues. V shed 2 bases and J 4 bases; nucleotides not matched to a gene: 11. Here the CDR3 reads CAWSYSWDRAGETQYF. The CDR3 DNA sequence: TGTGCCTGGAGTTACTCCTGGGACAGGGCCGGAGAGACCCAGTACTTC.

The V gene is TRBV20-1, the J gene TRBJ1-4, with 7 bases identical to TRBD1. Germline V gene sequence: CDR1 DFQATT, CDR2 SNEGSKA (reference sequence). The CDR3 consists of 13 residues. Unmatched junction bases numbered 8, after V lost 6 bases and J lost 7 bases. CDR3 protein: CSASRGTAEKLFF. The CDR3 DNA reads as TGCAGTGCCTCCCGGGGGACAGCTGAAAAACTGTTTTTT.